Here is one T cell receptor beta chain with its context. No antigen is known for it. This sample is drawn from a study of blood T cells in healthy people across ages. General observations from the study: Bulk PBMC profiling left naive and antigen-experienced comparisons inconclusive. It was held that the diversity estimates obtained from one million T cells were underestimates.

A second about 7 to 11 cycle PCR used barcoded and J-beta primers. Researchers report that a template-switch adaptor with 12 random nucleotides tagged each cDNA molecule. TCRdb reprocessed the 5' RACE reads with MiXCR, giving one entry per CDR3 protein. Of 760,000 or so distinct CDR3 sequences in the sample, 20% to 30% are singletons; the top ten hold roughly 9%. Trimming at V came to 9 bases and at J to 7 bases, leaving 9 bases not matched to a gene. CDR3 size: 14 residues. The germline V gene encodes CDR1 KGHDR and CDR2 SFDVKD. This same sample was also taken into another study, of T cells of mothers and their children.

The chain combines TRBV24-1 with TRBJ1-5, with 9 bases that match TRBD1. The TCR sequence derives from a boy aged 5-17 years in good health. Material: blood. CDR3 DNA: TGTGCCACCTCGGGACAGGGCCCAACCCAGCCCCAGCATTTT. It translates to CATSGQGPTQPQHF.